The 26 T cell receptor beta chains below were found in one sample sequenced in a study of OX40 agonist ivuxolimab in advanced cancers. The protocol used for the library was the immunoSEQ multiplex PCR assay. TCRdb retrieved this table from immuneACCESS and kept in-frame rearrangements only. Not all clones are present; in checked studies, unresolved V genes account for under half, and no reason is known for the remainder. This sample comprises approximately 74,000 clones, around nine tenths of them detected only once. In total, the top ten clones hold about 5.5% of the sample. Sequencing used CD4+ or CD8+ T cells sorted from blood, obtained in a trial of the OX40 agonist ivuxolimab. These receptors all stem from an adult with an advanced solid tumor such as melanoma, head and neck, liver or kidney cancer.

The chain carries TRBV30 and TRBJ1-6; no definite D call. The CDR3 loop spans 16 amino acids. The V end was cut by 0 bases, the J end by 7 bases, with 16 bases between. Germline V gene sequence: CDR1 GTSNPN, CDR2 SVGIG (reference sequence). The CDR3 region is CAWSVPGSSKNSPLHF. The CDR3 nucleotides are TGTGCCTGGAGTGTCCCGGGGAGCAGCAAAAATTCACCCCTCCACTTT.

This chain links TRBV18 with TRBJ2-5; 7 bases are shared with TRBD1. From germline, CDR1 is KGHSH and CDR2 LQKENI. There are 15 residues in the CDR3. V lost 4 bases and J lost 2; bases outside the gene matches: 7. The CDR3, as DNA: TGTGCCAGCTCACACCCCGGGACAGATCAAGAGACCCAGTACTTC. Translating gives CASSHPGTDQETQYF.

A word on this clone: One end of the junction does not line up with germline, which may come from a read error. The J gene is TRBJ1-1, the V gene TRBV7-9, with D possibly matching TRBD1 (6 bases). The CDR3 totals 10 residues. Per the germline V gene, CDR1 is SEHNR and CDR2 is FQNEAQ (reference sequence). CDR3 protein: CASWGTNLLF. CDR3 bases: TGTGCCAGCTGGGGGACAAACCTGCTCTTT.

V gene TRBV5-4 combines with J gene TRBJ1-2, with a weak D call TRBD1 (6 bases). Germline V gene data show CDR1 as SGHNT and CDR2 as YYREEE (reference sequence). The V end lost 2 bases, the J end lost 1 base, and 15 bases lay between the germline ends. The CDR3 has 16 residues. The CDR3 here is CASSFSGGTLNYGYTF. For the CDR3, the DNA is TGTGCCAGCAGCTTTTCGGGGGGCACCCTTAACTATGGCTACACCTTC. Supplemented by reference TRBV5-4 and TRBJ1-2, the full variable domain reads ETGVTQSPTHLIKTRGQQVTLRCSSQSGHNTVSWYQQALGQGPQFIFQYYREEENGRGNFPPRFSGLQFPNYSSELNVNALELDDSALYLCASSFSGGTLNYGYTFGSGTRLTVV.

This clone appeared once. The chain uses TRBV27 and TRBJ2-3; D is undetermined. Trimming removed 4 bases from V and 0 bases from J, with 5 bases in between. The V gene's germline CDR1 is MNHEY and CDR2 SMNVEV (reference sequence). The CDR3 is 13 residues long. The CDR3 protein is CASSWYSTDTQYF. The CDR3 DNA is TGTGCCAGCAGTTGGTATAGCACAGATACGCAGTATTTT.

This rearrangement joins TRBV27 to TRBJ1-1; D not resolved. The CDR3 is made up of 13 amino acids. V gave up 2 bases and J gave up 8 bases, with 12 bases separating them. Germline lookup yields CDR1 MNHEY and CDR2 SMNVEV (reference sequence). CDR3 amino acids: CASSLRGSSEAFF. In nucleotides, the CDR3 is TGTGCCAGCAGTTTAAGAGGCAGTTCAGAAGCTTTCTTT.

This rearrangement joins TRBV28 to TRBJ2-7; a weak D match, TRBD2 (5 bases). The CDR3 has 14 residues. From germline, CDR1 is MDHEN and CDR2 SYDVKM. With 3 bases removed from V and 4 bases from J, the gap between germline ends came to 13 bases. CDR3 residues: CASSLGGGLYEQYF. CDR3 DNA sequence: TGTGCCAGCAGTTTGGGCGGCGGACTGTACGAGCAGTACTTC.

This clone has just a few counts. The chain joins TRBV7-9 to TRBJ2-7; 9 bases match TRBD1. The CDR3 is 16 amino acids. CDR1 is SEHNR and CDR2 is FQNEAQ in the germline V gene (reference sequence). V lost 3 bases to trimming and J lost 3 bases; unmatched junction nucleotides: 9. The CDR3 bases are TGTGCCAGCAGCTTTGTTGACGGGACAGGGTTCTACGAGCAGTACTTC. Amino acid sequence: CASSFVDGTGFYEQYF.

The J gene is TRBJ2-7, the V gene TRBV2; D gene unclear. Trimming took 3 bases from V and 6 from J, leaving 15 bases between them. Germline lookup yields CDR1 SNHLY and CDR2 FYNNEI. The CDR3 is 14 residues long. In DNA form, the CDR3 reads TGTGCCAGCAGTGACCTGGTCTCTACATCCGAGCAGTACTTC. Amino acid sequence: CASSDLVSTSEQYF.

The V and J genes are TRBV10-3 and TRBJ2-3, with 9 nucleotides matching TRBD1. Germline V gene sequence: CDR1 ENHRY, CDR2 SYGVKD. V lost 3 bases, J lost 14 bases, and 12 bases stayed unmatched. This CDR3 spans 14 amino acids. For the CDR3, the DNA is TGTGCCATCAGTGACGGACAGGGGCCGGTCGGGATGTATTTT. Amino acid sequence: CAISDGQGPVGMYF.

The gene calls are TRBV7-9 and TRBJ2-3; 8 nucleotides line up with TRBD1. The CDR3 has 17 residues. Germline CDR1 reads SEHNR; CDR2 reads FQNEAQ (reference sequence). The junction had 10 bases not matched to a gene; V was cut back by 4 bases and J by 1 base. The chain's CDR3 is CASSSNQGAIGTDTQYF. In DNA, the CDR3 is TGTGCCAGCAGCTCTAATCAGGGGGCTATTGGCACAGATACGCAGTATTTT.

The sample holds one count of this clone. The chain joins TRBV2 to TRBJ2-2; 7 nucleotides match TRBD1. The V and J ends lost 4 bases and 3 bases, in that order; junction bases with no gene match: 2. In germline, CDR1 is SNHLY, CDR2 FYNNEI. The CDR3 spans 14 residues. The CDR3 spells CASSGQGYTGELFF. The CDR3 DNA reads TGTGCCAGCAGTGGACAGGGTTACACCGGGGAGCTGTTTTTT.

The V call is TRBV5-1, the J call TRBJ2-6, with D perhaps TRBD1 (6 bases). V lost 4 bases, J lost 0 bases, and 11 bases lay in between. Germline V gene data show CDR1 as SGHRS and CDR2 as YFSETQ. The CDR3 has 16 residues. CDR3 bases: TGCGCCAGCAGCGTCACAGGGTTCTCTGGGGCCAACGTCCTGACTTTC. Translating it yields CASSVTGFSGANVLTF.

The genes are TRBV28 and TRBJ2-2; D gene ambiguous. This CDR3 is 18 amino acids long. CDR1 and CDR2 from the germline V gene are MDHEN and SYDVKM. Between the trimmed V and J ends, which lost 2 bases and 0 bases, there was a span of 16 bases. This CDR3 is CASSLPRGGVANTGELFF. DNA of the CDR3: TGTGCCAGCAGTTTACCCCGCGGCGGTGTCGCGAACACCGGGGAGCTGTTTTTT.

The rearrangement links TRBV27 to TRBJ2-7; D uncertain. The CDR3 has 14 amino acids. CDR1 and CDR2 from the germline V gene are MNHEY and SMNVEV (reference sequence). The V and J ends lost 4 bases and 1 base respectively, with 11 bases between them. The CDR3 spells CASSWAGLSYEQYF. DNA for the CDR3: TGTGCCAGCAGTTGGGCAGGTTTGTCCTACGAGCAGTACTTC.

J is TRBJ1-2 and V is TRBV4-1; 8 nucleotides align to TRBD1. This CDR3 is 14 amino acids long. Germline values: CDR1 MGHRA, CDR2 YSYEKL. With V trimmed by 2 bases and J by 4 bases, 3 bases remained unmatched. The CDR3 DNA reads TGCGCCAGCAGCCAAACAGGGGGTGGCTATGGCTACACCTTC. Translation: CASSQTGGGYGYTF.

The rearrangement uses TRBV5-4 and TRBJ2-2; 11 positions match TRBD2. Germline CDR1 SGHNT, CDR2 YYREEE (reference sequence). Trimming removed 0 bases from V and 5 bases from J; junction bases left unmatched: 9. The CDR3 covers 18 residues. CDR3 coding DNA: TGTGCCAGCAGCTTGGCGACTAGCGGGATGGGGCTGACCGGGGAGCTGTTTTTT. Translation: CASSLATSGMGLTGELFF.

In the case of this clone: Other DNA sequences within the sample encode an identical CDR3. V gene TRBV6-5 combines with J gene TRBJ2-7; D is undetermined. CDR1 MNHEY and CDR2 SVGAGI come from the germline V gene. V was shortened by 4 bases and J by 0 bases, with 4 bases between the two germline ends. The CDR3 has 12 amino acids. The CDR3 protein is CASSSVSYEQYF. CDR3 coding DNA: TGTGCCAGCAGTTCTGTCTCCTACGAGCAGTACTTC.

V and J are TRBV7-3 and TRBJ1-2, with D tentatively TRBD1 (6 bases). The germline CDR1 and CDR2 sequences are SGHTA and FQGTGA. The CDR3 runs to 14 residues. Trimming removed 3 bases at V and 2 bases at J, with 10 bases between. CDR3 in amino acids: CASSFGGLNYGYTF. The CDR3 DNA follows: TGTGCCAGCAGCTTCGGGGGGCTCAACTATGGCTACACCTTC. The variable domain in full, completed from reference TRBV7-3 and TRBJ1-2, reads GAGVSQTPSNKVTEKGKYVELRCDPISGHTALYWYRQSLGQGPEFLIYFQGTGAADDSGLPNDRFFAVRPEGSVSTLKIQRTERGDSAVYLCASSFGGLNYGYTFGSGTRLTVV.

This clone has a single count. The rearrangement joins TRBV11-2 to TRBJ2-7; D possibly corresponds to TRBD1 (5 bases). V was clipped by 4 bases and J by 3 bases, with 16 bases between them. The CDR3 runs 15 residues. Per the germline V gene, CDR1 is SGHAT and CDR2 is FQNNGV. In DNA form, the CDR3 reads TGTGCCAGCAGCTATTTGGAGACAGTTCTCTACGAGCAGTACTTC. It translates to CASSYLETVLYEQYF.

V gene TRBV10-3 combines with J gene TRBJ2-5; possibly TRBD2 for D (6 bases). The ends were cut back, 0 bases at V and 5 bases at J, with 13 bases in the middle. The CDR3 totals 15 residues. CDR1 and CDR2 from the germline V gene are ENHRY and SYGVKD. The CDR3 reads CAISESSGMRETQYF. The CDR3, as DNA: TGTGCCATCAGTGAGTCTAGCGGCATGCGGGAGACCCAGTACTTC.

The table lists this clone with a count of one. In nucleotides, the CDR3 is TGTGCCAGCGGGGCGACAGGTCTGAACACTGAAGCTTTCTTT. Amino acid sequence: CASGATGLNTEAFF. This chain links TRBV25-1 with TRBJ1-1; a possible D gene is TRBD1 (6 bases). Per the germline V gene, CDR1 is MGHDK and CDR2 is SYGVNS. This CDR3 is 14 amino acids long. Trimming stripped 8 bases from V and 0 bases from J, with 13 bases between.

The V gene is TRBV27, the J gene TRBJ2-1; TRBD2 might be the D (5 bases). CDR1 and CDR2 from the germline V gene are MNHEY and SMNVEV (reference sequence). V was trimmed by 6 bases and J by 7 bases, leaving 16 bases between them. The CDR3 covers 14 residues. The CDR3 is CASRIHRGRNEQFF. The CDR3 DNA follows: TGTGCCAGCAGGATCCACAGAGGGCGAAATGAGCAGTTCTTC.

In its sample, this clone was seen a few times. CDR3 sequence (DNA): TGTGCCTGGAGCGTCGACAGAGGAACTGAAGCTTTCTTT. This codes for CAWSVDRGTEAFF. The chain employs TRBV30 and TRBJ1-1; TRBD1 is a possible D gene (5 bases). Germline values: CDR1 GTSNPN, CDR2 SVGIG (reference sequence). The CDR3 totals 13 residues. V shed 3 bases and J shed 5 bases, with 13 bases lying between them.

The V call is TRBV10-3, the J call TRBJ2-1; possible D gene TRBD2, 6 bases. Germline V gives CDR1 ENHRY, CDR2 SYGVKD. V shed 8 bases and J shed 5 bases, with 7 bases lying between them. This CDR3 has 11 amino acids. DNA for the CDR3: TGTGCCATCTCGGGGGACAATGAGCAGTTCTTC. It codes for CAISGDNEQFF.

The CDR3 sequence: CAISTDSNQPQHF. The CDR3 DNA is TGTGCCATCAGTACGGACAGCAATCAGCCCCAGCATTTT. V gene TRBV10-3 combines with J gene TRBJ1-5; D unclear. Germline assignment: CDR1 ENHRY and CDR2 SYGVKD. The CDR3 contains 13 residues. V lost 5 bases, J lost 1 base, and 6 bases lay in between.